A selection of T cell receptor beta chains follows, all from one sample in a study of blood T cell repertoires in COVID-19. Method: immunoSEQ multiplex PCR; TCRdb's copy keeps in-frame clones and lacks some. Of roughly 80,000 clones in the sample, about 91% are singletons; the top ten hold about 7%. The specimen was peripheral blood. Every receptor here comes from a woman older than 75 with acute or convalescent COVID-19. Each CDR3 is given with its conserved first and last residue.

j_call v_call cdr3_aa
TRBJ2-1 TRBV7-9 CASSRKGGGGYNEQFF
TRBJ1-1 TRBV30 CAWSAWGSGRYTEAFF
TRBJ1-4 TRBV19 CASSLRVSGTTNEKLFF
TRBJ1-3 TRBV30 CAWITGNTIYF
TRBJ1-4 TRBV5-1 CASTDIGTNEKLFF
TRBJ1-1 TRBV19 CASSMGSMNTEAFF
TRBJ2-5 TRBV27 CASSLRTTQETQYF
TRBJ2-2 TRBV6-6 CASSHVGLAGLNTGELFF
TRBJ1-2 TRBV5-1 CASSKDRGGGYTF
TRBJ2-2 TRBV7-9 CASRQLNTGELFF
TRBJ2-3 TRBV5-1 CASSEATGTGGKDTQYF
TRBJ1-1 TRBV3-1/TRBV3-2 CASKYSQGNTEAFF